This T cell receptor beta chain derives from a study of metastatic and nonmetastatic thyroid tumors. Whole-study context: From malignant and benign thyroid patients, repertoires in blood and in tumor or nodule tissue were compared. The study, taken as a whole, reports: As reported, TCR beta diversity in blood and tumor was significantly higher in malignant thyroid tumors than in benign nodules.

This clone was counted ten times or more. Its antigen is not identified. An end of the junction differs from the germline gene, which may be a read error. Germline CDR1 reads MGHDK; CDR2 reads SYGVNS. The CDR3 is made up of 13 amino acids. All patients reached thyroid surgery having received no treatment beforehand. Per the original data handling: The authors used CDR3 differences across clinicopathological groups to build a distant-metastasis classifier for papillary thyroid cancer. With MiXCR, TCRdb reprocessed the PCR reads. TCRdb, not the original authors, processed these V and J calls. The sample consists of about 16,000 clones, approximately 23% of them appearing once.

This sequence originates from a female donor with papillary thyroid cancer or a benign thyroid nodule (not recorded which). Some clones in this sample may be carry-over from other donors' samples. This chain joins TRBV25-1 and TRBJ1-2, with no clear D. Sequencing was carried out using tumor tissue. CDR3 nucleotides: TGTGCCAGCAGTGATAGGCATAACCATGGCTACACCTTC. This translates into CASSDRHNHGYTF.